This T cell receptor (beta chain) came from a study of T cells in Graves' hyperthyroidism and ophthalmopathy. RNA transcripts were the template for amplifying TCR beta CDR3 regions. The HTBI primer set drove a first-round RT-PCR of the TCR CDR3. Each CDR3 protein is one row after TCRdb ran MiXCR on the multiplex PCR reads. The repertoire consists of roughly 350,000 distinct CDR3 sequences, with approximately 15% occurring once and the leading ten covering about 22%. Stable hyperthyroidism: no ophthalmopathy progression over 18 months of follow-up. This clonotype occurred many times. J lost 5 bases, V lost 1 base, and 6 bases had no gene match. CDR1 and CDR2 (germline): SQVTM, ANQGSEA. This CDR3 comprises 15 residues.

Sequenced: blood. The TCR sequence derives from a woman between 25 and 40 years old with Graves' hyperthyroidism. V and J are TRBV29-1 and TRBJ2-5; 11 bases agree with TRBD2. The CDR3, as DNA: TGCAGCGTTGAAGCCCCGGGACTAGCGGTTGAGACCCAGTACTTC. As protein: CSVEAPGLAVETQYF.